Listed below are T cell receptor beta chains from one sample, sequenced in a study of blood T cell repertoires in COVID-19. Method: immunoSEQ multiplex PCR; TCRdb's copy keeps in-frame clones and lacks some. The repertoire holds about half a million clones, with roughly 89% as singletons. The sample taken for sequencing was peripheral blood. The receptors stem from a young man with COVID-19, enrolled during active disease. CDR3s include the opening cysteine and the closing phenylalanine or tryptophan. A D gene is named only where the DNA matches it firmly. A row's size may be missing; if present it is once, few, many or a size class.

D: .; V: TRBV2; J: TRBJ2-1; size: .; CDR3: CASRDTGKGTYNEQFF; DNA: TGTGCCAGCAGGGATACAGGGAAGGGAACCTACAATGAGCAGTTCTTC
D: .; V: TRBV3-1/TRBV3-2; J: TRBJ1-6; size: .; CDR3: CASSHVRGNSPLHF; DNA: TGTGCCAGCAGCCACGTAAGGGGCAATTCACCCCTCCACTTT
D: .; V: TRBV19; J: TRBJ1-5; size: few; CDR3: CASSRGRVGNQPQHF; DNA: TGTGCCAGTAGTAGAGGGCGAGTGGGCAATCAGCCCCAGCATTTT
D: .; V: TRBV5-4; J: TRBJ2-1; size: .; CDR3: CASSLDQGKYNEQFF; DNA: TGTGCCAGCAGCTTGGATCAGGGGAAATACAATGAGCAGTTCTTC
D: .; V: TRBV19; J: TRBJ1-4; size: few; CDR3: CASSITDSGEKLFF; DNA: TGTGCCAGTAGTATTACCGATTCAGGGGAGAAACTGTTTTTT
D: .; V: TRBV13; J: TRBJ2-1; size: .; CDR3: CASSFDLNEQFF; DNA: TGTGCCAGCAGCTTCGACTTAAATGAGCAGTTCTTC
D: .; V: TRBV7-2; J: TRBJ2-3; size: .; CDR3: CASSLSGHPTQYF; DNA: TGTGCCAGCAGCTTAAGTGGCCATCCTACGCAGTATTTT
D: TRBD2; V: TRBV7-9; J: TRBJ2-1; size: .; CDR3: CASSLMTSGRNEQFF; DNA: TGTGCCAGCAGCTTAATGACTAGCGGGAGAAATGAGCAGTTCTTC
D: TRBD2; V: TRBV2; J: TRBJ2-7; size: .; CDR3: CASRVSGSSYEQYF; DNA: TGTGCCAGCAGGGTAAGCGGGAGCTCCTACGAGCAGTACTTC
D: TRBD2; V: TRBV29-1; J: TRBJ2-7; size: .; CDR3: CSAVKGWETSGVYEQYF; DNA: TGCAGCGCAGTCAAGGGCTGGGAGACTAGCGGAGTGTACGAGCAGTACTTC
D: TRBD1; V: TRBV5-1; J: TRBJ2-2; size: .; CDR3: CASSWGSGGSNTGELFF; DNA: TGCGCCAGCAGCTGGGGCTCAGGGGGCTCGAACACCGGGGAGCTGTTTTTT
D: .; V: TRBV30; J: TRBJ2-7; size: once; CDR3: CAWSVGRGSYEQYF; DNA: TGTGCCTGGAGTGTTGGTAGGGGGTCCTACGAGCAGTACTTC